The source of this T cell receptor (beta chain) is a study of T cell responses to AZD1222 COVID-19 vaccine. Study-wide background: Analyses pooled second doses at about 4 or about 12 weeks.

Concerning this clone: Its antigen is still unknown.

V lost 3 bases, J lost 4 bases, and 6 bases stayed unmatched. Per the germline V gene, CDR1 is SGHAT and CDR2 is FQNNGV. The CDR3 is 15 residues long. Some clones are missing from TCRdb's copy, which holds only in-frame ones; the method was immunoSEQ multiplex PCR. The sample has about 150,000 clones; 87% are singletons. The study's findings and limits: The donor cohort was predominantly white British with a female majority, and clonal diversity may have been underestimated.

This receptor was identified in an adult in good health. This chain connects TRBV11-2 to TRBJ2-1; 7 nucleotides align to TRBD2. The source was peripheral blood, collected on day 0 of AZD1222 vaccination. The CDR3 DNA sequence: TGTGCCAGCAGCTTTAGTTCTAGCGGTTACAATGAGCAGTTCTTC. Protein sequence: CASSFSSSGYNEQFF. The full variable domain, its missing parts supplied by reference TRBV11-2 and TRBJ2-1, is EAGVAQSPRYKIIEKRQSVAFWCNPISGHATLYWYQQILGQGPKLLIQFQNNGVVDDSQLPKDRFSAERLKGVDSTLKIQPAKLEDSAVYLCASSFSSSGYNEQFFGPGTRLTVL.